The source of this T cell receptor (beta chain) is a study of blood T cell repertoires in COVID-19. Looking at the study overall: COVID-19 samples from acute and convalescent phases originated in the United States, Italy and Spain.

Trimming cost V 3 bases and J 0 bases; bases outside gene matches: 8. Germline CDR1 SGHKS, CDR2 YYEKEE (reference sequence). The CDR3 runs 17 residues. Individuals drawn from 24 US areas were roughly 18 to 95 years old. The method was immunoSEQ multiplex PCR; TCRdb's version includes in-frame clones alone and lacks a portion of them. The data hold 250,000 or so clones, with about nine tenths observed a single time. This chain uses TRBV5-5 with TRBJ2-3; 9 bases map to TRBD2. Sequenced sample: PBMCs or T cells enriched from blood (not recorded which). This TCR was sampled from a man aged 35 to 55 who had recovered from COVID-19. CDR3 DNA sequence: TGTGCCAGCAGCTGGGAATATACTAGCGGGAGCACAGATACGCAGTATTTT. Protein: CASSWEYTSGSTDTQYF.